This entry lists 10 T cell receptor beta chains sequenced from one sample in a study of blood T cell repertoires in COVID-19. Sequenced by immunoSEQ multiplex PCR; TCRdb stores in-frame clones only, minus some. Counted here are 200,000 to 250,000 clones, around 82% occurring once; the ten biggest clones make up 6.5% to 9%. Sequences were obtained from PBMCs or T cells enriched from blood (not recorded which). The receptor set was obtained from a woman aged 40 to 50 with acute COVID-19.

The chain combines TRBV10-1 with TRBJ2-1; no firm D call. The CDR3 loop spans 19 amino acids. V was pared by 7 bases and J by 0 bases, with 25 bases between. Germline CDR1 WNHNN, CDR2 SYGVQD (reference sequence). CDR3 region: CASNRVRKLEMYSYNEQFF. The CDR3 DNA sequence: TGCGCCAGCAACCGGGTTAGAAAATTGGAAATGTACTCCTACAATGAGCAGTTCTTC.

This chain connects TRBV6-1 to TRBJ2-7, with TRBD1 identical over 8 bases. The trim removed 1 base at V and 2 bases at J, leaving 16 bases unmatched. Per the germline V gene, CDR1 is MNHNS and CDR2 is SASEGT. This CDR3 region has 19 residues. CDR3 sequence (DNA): TGTGCCAGCAGTGAAGGCGTTAAGGGGATGACAGGGGTACCCTACGAGCAGTACTTC. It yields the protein CASSEGVKGMTGVPYEQYF.

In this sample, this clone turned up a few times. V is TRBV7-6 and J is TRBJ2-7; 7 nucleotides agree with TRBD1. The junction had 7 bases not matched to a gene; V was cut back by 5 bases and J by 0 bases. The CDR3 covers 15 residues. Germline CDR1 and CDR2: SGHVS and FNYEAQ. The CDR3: CASSPRTGSSYEQYF. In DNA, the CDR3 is TGTGCCAGCAGCCCCCGGACAGGCAGCTCCTACGAGCAGTACTTC.

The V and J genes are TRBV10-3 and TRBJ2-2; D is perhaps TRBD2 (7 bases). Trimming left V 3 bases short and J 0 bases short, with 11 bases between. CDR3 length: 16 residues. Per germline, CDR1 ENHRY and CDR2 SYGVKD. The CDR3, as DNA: TGTGCCATCAGTGAAACGGGGGGCACGAACACCGGGGAGCTGTTTTTT. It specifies CAISETGGTNTGELFF.

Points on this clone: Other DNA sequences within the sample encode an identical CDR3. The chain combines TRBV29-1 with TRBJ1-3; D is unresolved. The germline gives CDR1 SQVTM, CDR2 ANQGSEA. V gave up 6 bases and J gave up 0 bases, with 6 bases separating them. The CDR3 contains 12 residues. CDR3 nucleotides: TGCAGCGTAGCTGGCTCTGGAAACACCATATATTTT. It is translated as CSVAGSGNTIYF.

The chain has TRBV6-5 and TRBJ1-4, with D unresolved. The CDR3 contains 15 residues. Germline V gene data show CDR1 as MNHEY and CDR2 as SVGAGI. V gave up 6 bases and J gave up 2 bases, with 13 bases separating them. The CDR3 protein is CASRNSGITNEKLFF. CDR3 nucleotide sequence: TGTGCCAGCAGAAACTCCGGGATTACTAATGAAAAACTGTTTTTT.

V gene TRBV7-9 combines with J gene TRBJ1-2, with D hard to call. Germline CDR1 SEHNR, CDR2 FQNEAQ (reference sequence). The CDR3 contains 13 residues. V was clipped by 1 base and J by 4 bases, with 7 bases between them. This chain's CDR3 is CASSLEAAYGYTF. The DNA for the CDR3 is TGTGCCAGCAGCTTAGAAGCTGCCTATGGCTACACCTTC.

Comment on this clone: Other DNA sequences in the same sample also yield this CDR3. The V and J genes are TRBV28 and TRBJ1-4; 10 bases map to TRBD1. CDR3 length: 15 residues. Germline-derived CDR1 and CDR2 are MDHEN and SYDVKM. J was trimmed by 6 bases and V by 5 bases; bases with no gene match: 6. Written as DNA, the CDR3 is TGTGCCAGCAGTCTCCCGGGGACAGGGGATGAAAAACTGTTTTTT. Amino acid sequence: CASSLPGTGDEKLFF.

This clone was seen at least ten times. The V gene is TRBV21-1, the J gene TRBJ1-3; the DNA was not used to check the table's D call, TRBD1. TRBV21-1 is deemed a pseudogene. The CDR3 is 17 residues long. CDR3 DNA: TGTGCCAGCAGCAAGGGGGCCAGGCGGGCTTCTGGAAACACCATATATTTT. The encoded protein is CASSKGARRASGNTIYF.

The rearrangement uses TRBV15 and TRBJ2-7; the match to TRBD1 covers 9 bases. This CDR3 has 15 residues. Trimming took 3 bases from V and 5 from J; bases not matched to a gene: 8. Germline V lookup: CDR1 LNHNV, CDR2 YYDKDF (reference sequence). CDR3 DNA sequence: TGTGCCACCAGCAGCGCTCGGACAGGGGCCCACGAGCAGTACTTC. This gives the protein CATSSARTGAHEQYF.